Listed below are T cell receptor beta chains from one sample, sequenced in a study of CD8+CD57+ T cells in acquired aplastic anemia. Via MiXCR, TCRdb re-called the reads, giving one row per CDR3 protein. Among hundreds of thousands of distinct CDR3 sequences listed, roughly 64% were seen once. Material: sorted CD4+, CD8+, or CD8+CD57+ T cells (not recorded which) from PBMCs. The source of these receptors is a human donor in good health, serving as a control. CDR3s include the opening cysteine and the closing phenylalanine or tryptophan. A D gene is named only where the DNA matches it firmly. Part of the rows lack a size; the others show once, few, many or a class for expanded clones.

d_call: -
clone_size: -
v_call: TRBV7-2
j_call: TRBJ2-1
cdr3_aa: CASSFPPTRASFRFF
cdr3_nt: TGTGCCAGCAGCTTCCCTCCAACTAGAGCTTCCTTTCGGTTCTTC

d_call: -
clone_size: -
v_call: TRBV20-1
j_call: TRBJ1-3
cdr3_aa: CSAREGPGNTIYF
cdr3_nt: TGCAGTGCTAGAGAGGGCCCTGGAAACACCATATATTTT

d_call: TRBD1
clone_size: many
v_call: TRBV9
j_call: TRBJ1-2
cdr3_aa: CASRVGGQGYYGYTF
cdr3_nt: TGTGCCAGCCGCGTAGGAGGACAGGGCTACTATGGCTACACCTTC

d_call: TRBD2
clone_size: -
v_call: TRBV20-1
j_call: TRBJ2-3
cdr3_aa: CKAGGNTQYF
cdr3_nt: TGCAAAGCGGGGGGGAATACGCAGTATTTT

d_call: TRBD1
clone_size: -
v_call: TRBV6-6
j_call: TRBJ1-6
cdr3_aa: CASRWDRNSPLHF
cdr3_nt: TGTGCCAGTAGGTGGGACAGGAACTCACCCCTCCACTTT

d_call: -
clone_size: once
v_call: TRBV9
j_call: TRBJ2-7
cdr3_aa: CASSAGRPNTEEHF
cdr3_nt: TGTGCCAGCAGCGCAGGGAGACCTAACACCGAGGAGCACTTC

d_call: -
clone_size: -
v_call: TRBV12-3/TRBV12-4
j_call: TRBJ2-2
cdr3_aa: CASSLGQETGELFF
cdr3_nt: TGTGCCAGCAGCCTAGGTCAGGAAACCGGGGAGCTGTTTTTT

d_call: -
clone_size: -
v_call: TRBV7-6
j_call: TRBJ1-5
cdr3_aa: CASSLEARGSTGEQHF
cdr3_nt: TGTGCCAGCAGCTTAGAGGCTCGCGGGAGCACCGGGGAGCAGCATTTT

d_call: -
clone_size: -
v_call: TRBV20-1
j_call: TRBJ2-5
cdr3_aa: CSARDEVTQYF
cdr3_nt: TGCAGTGCTAGAGATGAGGTGACCCAGTACTTC

d_call: -
clone_size: -
v_call: TRBV7-3
j_call: TRBJ2-1
cdr3_aa: CASSQTWASPLHFFF
cdr3_nt: TGTGCCAGCAGCCAAACATGGGCTTCACCCCTCCACTTTTTCTTC

d_call: -
clone_size: many
v_call: TRBV6-6
j_call: TRBJ2-6
cdr3_aa: CASTNSRSGANVLTF
cdr3_nt: TGTGCCAGCACAAACTCGAGGTCTGGGGCCAACGTCCTGACTTTC

d_call: -
clone_size: many
v_call: TRBV6-5
j_call: TRBJ1-1
cdr3_aa: CASSYSIDAEAFF
cdr3_nt: TGTGCCAGCAGTTACTCGATCGACGCTGAAGCTTTCTTT

d_call: -
clone_size: -
v_call: TRBV4-1
j_call: TRBJ1-2
cdr3_aa: CATSRERVNYGYTF
cdr3_nt: TGCGCCACCAGCCGCGAAAGGGTAAACTATGGCTACACCTTC

d_call: TRBD2
clone_size: many
v_call: TRBV11-3
j_call: TRBJ2-2
cdr3_aa: CASSRGGNTGELFF
cdr3_nt: TGTGCCAGCAGCCGCGGGGGAAACACCGGGGAGCTGTTTTTT

d_call: -
clone_size: -
v_call: TRBV7-2
j_call: TRBJ2-7
cdr3_aa: CASSPRDLGKVLAQDPYEQYF
cdr3_nt: TGTGCCAGCAGCCCCCGCGACCTGGGGAAGGTGCTGGCACAGGACCCTTACGAGCAGTACTTC

d_call: -
clone_size: many
v_call: TRBV18
j_call: TRBJ2-1
cdr3_aa: CASSPKTRDEQFF
cdr3_nt: TGTGCCAGCTCACCAAAAACCAGGGACGAGCAGTTCTTC

d_call: TRBD2
clone_size: many
v_call: TRBV6-5
j_call: TRBJ2-7
cdr3_aa: CASTRGGTSYEQYF
cdr3_nt: TGTGCCAGCACTCGGGGGGGGACCTCCTACGAGCAGTACTTC

d_call: TRBD2
clone_size: many
v_call: TRBV18
j_call: TRBJ2-3
cdr3_aa: CASSPRTSGGLDTQYF
cdr3_nt: TGTGCCAGCTCACCAAGGACTAGCGGGGGCTTAGATACGCAGTATTTT

d_call: -
clone_size: -
v_call: TRBV5-5
j_call: TRBJ2-7
cdr3_aa: CASRAGGSYWEQYF
cdr3_nt: TGTGCCAGCAGGGCAGGGGGGAGCTACTGGGAGCAGTACTTC

d_call: -
clone_size: many
v_call: TRBV6-6
j_call: TRBJ1-1
cdr3_aa: CASSSTVEAFF
cdr3_nt: TGTGCCAGCAGTTCGACGGTTGAAGCTTTCTTT

d_call: -
clone_size: -
v_call: TRBV19
j_call: TRBJ1-4
cdr3_aa: CASSRTWGDEKLFF
cdr3_nt: TGTGCCAGTAGTCGGACCTGGGGGGATGAAAAACTGTTTTTT

d_call: -
clone_size: -
v_call: TRBV19
j_call: TRBJ1-2
cdr3_aa: CASSIPPGRRPNYGYTF
cdr3_nt: TGTGCCAGTAGTATTCCGCCGGGACGGAGACCTAACTATGGCTACACCTTC

d_call: TRBD1
clone_size: many
v_call: TRBV11-2
j_call: TRBJ1-6
cdr3_aa: CASSADRDSRHNSPLHF
cdr3_nt: TGTGCCAGCAGCGCAGACCGGGACAGCCGGCATAATTCACCCCTCCACTTT

d_call: -
clone_size: few
v_call: TRBV10-3
j_call: TRBJ2-7
cdr3_aa: CAISEPRGKGYEQYF
cdr3_nt: TGTGCCATCAGTGAGCCGCGAGGGAAGGGCTACGAGCAGTACTTC

d_call: TRBD1
clone_size: -
v_call: TRBV5-4
j_call: TRBJ1-2
cdr3_aa: CASSAHKGAGGYTF
cdr3_nt: TGTGCCAGCAGTGCACACAAGGGGGCGGGTGGCTACACCTTC

d_call: -
clone_size: many
v_call: TRBV12-3/TRBV12-4
j_call: TRBJ1-4
cdr3_aa: CASSFAQDSSAEKLFF
cdr3_nt: TGTGCCAGCAGTTTCGCCCAGGATTCTTCGGCAGAAAAACTGTTTTTT

d_call: -
clone_size: -
v_call: TRBV20-1
j_call: TRBJ2-7
cdr3_aa: CSAKDEAQASYEQYF
cdr3_nt: TGCAGTGCCAAGGATGAGGCGCAGGCTTCTTACGAGCAGTACTTC

d_call: -
clone_size: many
v_call: TRBV6-1
j_call: TRBJ2-1
cdr3_aa: CASIKGQGASDEQFF
cdr3_nt: TGTGCCAGCATCAAGGGACAAGGGGCTAGTGATGAGCAGTTCTTC

d_call: -
clone_size: once
v_call: TRBV3-1
j_call: TRBJ1-6
cdr3_aa: CASSTYRNSPLHF
cdr3_nt: TGTGCCAGCAGCACATACAGGAATTCACCCCTCCACTTT

d_call: -
clone_size: -
v_call: TRBV14
j_call: TRBJ1-1
cdr3_aa: CASSQGPGRNTEAFF
cdr3_nt: TGTGCCAGCAGCCAAGGGCCAGGGCGTAACACTGAAGCTTTCTTT

d_call: -
clone_size: -
v_call: TRBV2
j_call: TRBJ1-4
cdr3_aa: CASSPERGPADMFF
cdr3_nt: TGTGCCAGCAGCCCAGAGCGGGGGCCTGCAGATATGTTTTTT

d_call: -
clone_size: -
v_call: TRBV12-3/TRBV12-4
j_call: TRBJ1-6
cdr3_aa: CASTSGLSLHF
cdr3_nt: TGTGCCAGCACTTCGGGTTTGTCCCTCCACTTT

d_call: -
clone_size: -
v_call: TRBV7-2
j_call: TRBJ1-1
cdr3_aa: CASSGVSNSPLHFF
cdr3_nt: TGTGCCAGCAGCGGAGTCTCTAATTCACCCCTCCACTTTTTT

d_call: -
clone_size: few
v_call: TRBV2
j_call: TRBJ2-1
cdr3_aa: CASSVFGGSNEQFF
cdr3_nt: TGTGCCAGCAGCGTTTTCGGAGGGAGCAATGAGCAGTTCTTC

d_call: -
clone_size: few
v_call: TRBV18
j_call: TRBJ1-2
cdr3_aa: CASSQDIANYGYTF
cdr3_nt: TGTGCCAGCTCCCAAGACATCGCTAACTATGGCTACACCTTC

d_call: -
clone_size: few
v_call: TRBV7-3
j_call: TRBJ1-1
cdr3_aa: CASSSTTNTEAFF
cdr3_nt: TGTGCCAGCAGCTCGACAACGAACACTGAAGCTTTCTTT

d_call: -
clone_size: -
v_call: TRBV12-3/TRBV12-4
j_call: TRBJ2-5
cdr3_aa: CASRVVGGPGETQYF
cdr3_nt: TGCGCCAGCAGGGTAGTTGGGGGGCCGGGCGAGACCCAGTACTTC

d_call: -
clone_size: -
v_call: TRBV7-2
j_call: TRBJ2-5
cdr3_aa: CASSSGLKGETQYF
cdr3_nt: TGTGCCAGCAGCTCGGGACTCAAAGGCGAGACCCAGTACTTC

d_call: TRBD1
clone_size: -
v_call: TRBV19
j_call: TRBJ1-1
cdr3_aa: CASSKTGGSNTEAFF
cdr3_nt: TGTGCCAGTAGTAAGACAGGGGGCTCGAACACTGAAGCTTTCTTT

d_call: -
clone_size: -
v_call: TRBV7-6
j_call: TRBJ2-7
cdr3_aa: CASSLVGNEQTGGYEQYF
cdr3_nt: TGTGCCAGCAGCTTAGTGGGCAATGAGCAGACAGGCGGGTACGAGCAGTACTTC

d_call: -
clone_size: -
v_call: TRBV19
j_call: TRBJ1-2
cdr3_aa: CASTPGRDLGHYTF
cdr3_nt: TGTGCCAGTACCCCTGGCCGAGACTTGGGACACTACACCTTC

d_call: -
clone_size: many
v_call: TRBV15
j_call: TRBJ1-2
cdr3_aa: CATSRGGTSYGYTF
cdr3_nt: TGTGCCACCAGCAGAGGGGGGACCTCATATGGCTACACCTTC

d_call: -
clone_size: -
v_call: TRBV7-7
j_call: TRBJ1-5
cdr3_aa: CASGSGMSPHEHF
cdr3_nt: TGTGCCAGCGGGTCGGGGATGAGCCCCCACGAGCATTTT

d_call: -
clone_size: -
v_call: TRBV2
j_call: TRBJ2-1
cdr3_aa: CASRREVNNEQFF
cdr3_nt: TGTGCCAGCAGGAGGGAGGTTAACAATGAGCAGTTCTTC

d_call: TRBD2
clone_size: -
v_call: TRBV9
j_call: TRBJ2-7
cdr3_aa: CASSLGREIVYEQYF
cdr3_nt: TGTGCCAGCAGCTTAGGGCGGGAGATCGTTTACGAGCAGTACTTC

d_call: TRBD1
clone_size: -
v_call: TRBV12-3/TRBV12-4
j_call: TRBJ1-2
cdr3_aa: CASILGDRGTRTF
cdr3_nt: TGTGCCAGCATTTTAGGGGACAGGGGAACGAGGACCTTC

d_call: TRBD1
clone_size: -
v_call: TRBV12-3/TRBV12-4
j_call: TRBJ2-7
cdr3_aa: CASSLTGQGSYEQYF
cdr3_nt: TGTGCCAGCAGCTTGACGGGACAGGGGTCTTACGAGCAGTACTTC